This T cell receptor (beta chain) was recovered during a study of T cell responses to AZD1222 COVID-19 vaccine. The repertoire was sequenced with immunoSEQ multiplex PCR; TCRdb's copy has only in-frame clones and lacks some. The data show roughly 130,000 clones, with around 92% seen just once and 1.5% to 2% held by the top ten. This CDR3 has 15 amino acids. Germline CDR1 and CDR2: MNHEY and SVGAGI. The V end was cut by 6 bases, the J end by 3 bases, with 15 bases between. This receptor was identified in an adult in good health. The chain employs TRBV6-5 and TRBJ1-5; D is unclear. The specimen was peripheral blood, collected on day 0 of AZD1222 vaccination. CDR3 residues: CASSLVFRANQPQHF. CDR3 nucleotides: TGTGCCAGCAGCCTCGTTTTTAGGGCCAATCAGCCCCAGCATTTT.